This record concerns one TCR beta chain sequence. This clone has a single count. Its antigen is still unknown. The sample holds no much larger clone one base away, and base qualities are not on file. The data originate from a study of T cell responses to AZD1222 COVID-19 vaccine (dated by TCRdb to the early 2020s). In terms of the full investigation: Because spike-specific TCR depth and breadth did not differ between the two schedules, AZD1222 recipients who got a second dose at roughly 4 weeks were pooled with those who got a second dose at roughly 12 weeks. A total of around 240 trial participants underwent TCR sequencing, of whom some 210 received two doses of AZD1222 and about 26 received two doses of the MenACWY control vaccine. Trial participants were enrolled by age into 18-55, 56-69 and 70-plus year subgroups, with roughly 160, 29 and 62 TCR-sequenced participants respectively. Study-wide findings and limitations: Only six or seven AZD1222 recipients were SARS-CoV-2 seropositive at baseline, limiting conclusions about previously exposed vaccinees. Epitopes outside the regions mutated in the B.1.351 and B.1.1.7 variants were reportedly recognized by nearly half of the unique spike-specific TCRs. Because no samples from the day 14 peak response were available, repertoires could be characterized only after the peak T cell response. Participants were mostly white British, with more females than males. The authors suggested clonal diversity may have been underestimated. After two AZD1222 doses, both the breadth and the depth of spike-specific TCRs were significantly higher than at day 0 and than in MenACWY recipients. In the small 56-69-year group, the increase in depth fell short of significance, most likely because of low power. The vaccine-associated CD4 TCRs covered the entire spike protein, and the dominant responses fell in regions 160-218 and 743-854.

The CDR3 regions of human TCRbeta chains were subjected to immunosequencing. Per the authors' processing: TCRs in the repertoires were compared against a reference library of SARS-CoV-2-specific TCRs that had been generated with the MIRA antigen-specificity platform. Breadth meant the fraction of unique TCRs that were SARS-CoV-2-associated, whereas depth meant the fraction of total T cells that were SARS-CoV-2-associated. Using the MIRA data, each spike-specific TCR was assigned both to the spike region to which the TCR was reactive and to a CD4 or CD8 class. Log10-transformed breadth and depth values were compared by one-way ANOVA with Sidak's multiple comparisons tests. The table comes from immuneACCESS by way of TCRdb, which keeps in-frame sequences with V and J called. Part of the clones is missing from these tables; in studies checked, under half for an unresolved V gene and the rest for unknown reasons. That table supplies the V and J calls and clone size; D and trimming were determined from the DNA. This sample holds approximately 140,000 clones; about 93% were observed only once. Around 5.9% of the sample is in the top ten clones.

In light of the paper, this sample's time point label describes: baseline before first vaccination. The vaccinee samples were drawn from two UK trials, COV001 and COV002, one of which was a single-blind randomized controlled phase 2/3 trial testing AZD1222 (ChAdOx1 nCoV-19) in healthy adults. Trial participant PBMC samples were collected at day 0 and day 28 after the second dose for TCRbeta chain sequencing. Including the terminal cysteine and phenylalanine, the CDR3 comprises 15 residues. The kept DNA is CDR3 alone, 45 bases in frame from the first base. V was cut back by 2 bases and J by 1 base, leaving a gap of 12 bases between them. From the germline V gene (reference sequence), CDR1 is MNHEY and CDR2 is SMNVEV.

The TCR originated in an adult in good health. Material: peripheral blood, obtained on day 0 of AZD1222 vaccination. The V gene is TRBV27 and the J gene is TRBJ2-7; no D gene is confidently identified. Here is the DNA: TGTGCCAGCAGTTTAGCTATTGGAAAGTCCTACGAGCAGTACTTC. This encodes CASSLAIGKSYEQYF.